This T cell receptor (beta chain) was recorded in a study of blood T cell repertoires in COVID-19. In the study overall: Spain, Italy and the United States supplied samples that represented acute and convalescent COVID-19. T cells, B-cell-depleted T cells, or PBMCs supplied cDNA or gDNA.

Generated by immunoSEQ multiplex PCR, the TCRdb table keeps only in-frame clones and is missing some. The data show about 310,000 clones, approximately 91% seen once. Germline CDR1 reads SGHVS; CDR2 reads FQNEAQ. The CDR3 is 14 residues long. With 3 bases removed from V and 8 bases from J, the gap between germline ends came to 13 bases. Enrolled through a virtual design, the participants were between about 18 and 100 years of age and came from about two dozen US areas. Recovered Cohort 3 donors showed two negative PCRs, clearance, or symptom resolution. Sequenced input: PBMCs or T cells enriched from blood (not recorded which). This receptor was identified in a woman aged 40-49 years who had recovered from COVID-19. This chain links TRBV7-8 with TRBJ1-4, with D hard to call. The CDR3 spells CASSFGRAQEKLFF. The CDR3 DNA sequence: TGTGCCAGCAGCTTTGGGAGGGCTCAAGAAAAACTGTTTTTT.